This entry concerns a single TCR beta chain. Its antigen has not been determined. Base-call qualities are not available, and no considerably larger clone is one nucleotide away. The data are from a study of blood T cell repertoires in COVID-19 (dated by TCRdb to the early 2020s). Study-level background: Samples covering the acute and convalescent phases of COVID-19 were provided by collaborators in the United States, Italy and Spain. Samples came from the ongoing ImmuneRACE study (first 160 participants) plus 1,254 subjects from 6 global collaborators. The repertoires were released in a freely available public database intended as a resource for research on the immune response to SARS-CoV-2. Subjects who had been exposed to COVID-19, were actively infected with it, or had recovered from it provided the deeply sampled blood TCRbeta repertoires that made up the dataset. Nearly every sample came with metadata listing a de-identified subject ID, COVID-19 status, age in years and sex. The material from the prospective study consisted of cDNA or gDNA derived from T cells, B-cell-depleted T cells, or PBMCs. HLA class I and class II types, where available, came from metadata supplied by the sample provider rather than from assay-based typing.

From the germline V gene, CDR1 is SGHVS and CDR2 is FQNEAQ. V is shortened by 5 bases, J by 2 bases, and the region joining them spans 7 bases. Counted from cysteine to phenylalanine, this CDR3 has 13 amino acids. Only the CDR3 part of the read is kept: 39 bases, read in frame from the first base. What the authors observed across the whole study: Clinical and demographic metadata were provided uncurated, with the amount varying by source and participant.

TCRbeta CDR3 regions were amplified from genomic DNA using the immunoSEQ Assay, a bias-controlled multiplex PCR. The authors' analysis ran thus. Nucleated cell counts per sample were estimated from amplification of reference gene primers within the assay. Sequence reads were collapsed and filtered to measure the absolute abundance of every unique TCRbeta CDR3 rearrangement. For each sample, productive Simpson clonality was calculated as the square root of Simpson's diversity index across productive rearrangements. TCRdb obtained this table from immuneACCESS and retained in-frame rearrangements with V and J assigned. These tables miss some clones; where compared with another copy, unresolved V genes account for less than half of the shortfall, and the remainder is unexplained. V, J and clone size are taken as reported in that table, and D and trimming were inferred from the DNA itself. The sample table contains over 600,000 clones; only one count was recorded for more than 80% of them. Jointly, the top ten make up over 0.2% of the sample.

Whole blood was collected in K2EDTA tubes by collaborating institutions according to the institutions' own protocols. Collaborator samples were shipped for TCRbeta analysis as frozen whole blood, isolated PBMCs, or DNA extracted from either sample type. This receptor chain uses TRBV7-8 and TRBJ1-5, with the D gene call left open. The origin of this receptor is a young woman with acute or convalescent COVID-19. The sequenced material came from peripheral blood. The DNA sequence is TGTGCCAGCAGCCAACGGGGCAATCAGCCCCAGCATTTT. Translated, this gives CASSQRGNQPQHF.